The 27 T cell receptor beta chains below all came from one sample that was sequenced in a study of T-cell reconstitution after alpha-beta-depleted transplantation in children. Researchers prepared the TCRbeta library using unique molecular identifiers, the study reports. TCRdb re-derived calls from the PCR reads in MiXCR, one entry per CDR3 protein. The sample has about 830,000 distinct CDR3 sequences, roughly 15% seen once; the top ten hold just under 5%. The specimen was PBMCs, mostly from graft donor cells, collected 360 days after TCRalphabeta/CD19-depleted stem cell transplant. Receptors were obtained from a male patient younger than 18 who had a stem cell transplant for acute lymphoblastic leukemia, so the T cells may come from the graft donor.

This clonotype came up a few times. The chain couples TRBV7-8 to TRBJ1-1; the match to TRBD1 covers 7 bases. V dropped 1 base and J dropped 11; count of bases not matched to a gene: 16. Germline-derived CDR1 and CDR2 are SGHVS and FQNEAQ. CDR3 length: 16 amino acids. In DNA, the CDR3 is TGTGCCAGCAGCTTAGTATGGGGGACAGAACTAGGGAAGGCTTTCTTT. Amino acids: CASSLVWGTELGKAFF.

The table lists this clonotype with a few counts. V usage is TRBV18 and J usage is TRBJ1-1; D gene ambiguous. The V end lost 2 bases, the J end lost 1 base, and 14 bases lay between the germline ends. Germline V CDR1 and CDR2: KGHSH, LQKENI. This CDR3 comprises 16 residues. Here the CDR3 reads CASSPIPAGGNTEAFF. The CDR3 DNA follows: TGTGCCAGCTCACCAATTCCAGCAGGAGGGAACACTGAAGCTTTCTTT.

The chain couples TRBV29-1 to TRBJ1-2, with D possibly matching TRBD1 (6 bases). CDR3 length: 12 residues. Germline V gene data show CDR1 as SQVTM and CDR2 as ANQGSEA. Trimming took off 7 bases at V and 8 bases at J, with 17 bases between the two ends. Written as DNA, the CDR3 is TGCAGCGGGAACCAGGGGCCTTGGGGCTACACCTTC. Residues: CSGNQGPWGYTF. The complete variable domain, with remaining parts taken from reference TRBV29-1 and TRBJ1-2, reads SAVISQKPSRDICQRGTSLTIQCQVDSQVTMMFWYRQQPGQSLTLIATANQGSEATYESGFVIDKFPISRPNLTFSTLTVSNMSPEDSSIYLCSGNQGPWGYTFGSGTRLTVV.

The chain couples TRBV6-5 to TRBJ1-6, with unresolved D. The CDR3 extends over 18 amino acids. V gave up 3 bases and J gave up 0 bases, with 15 bases separating them. The V gene's germline CDR1 is MNHEY and CDR2 SVGAGI. CDR3 sequence reads: CASSYARAWSSYNSPLHF. CDR3 bases: TGTGCCAGCAGTTATGCCCGAGCTTGGAGCTCCTATAATTCACCCCTCCACTTT.

This chain uses TRBV2 with TRBJ2-5, with 9 bases that match TRBD1. CDR1 is SNHLY, CDR2 FYNNEI, per germline. CDR3 length: 12 amino acids. The J segment lost 4 bases and the V segment lost 7 bases, leaving 1 base of the junction unmatched. CDR3 DNA sequence: TGTGCCAGCAAGGACAGGGGAGAGACCCAGTACTTC. This codes for CASKDRGETQYF.

This clonotype has just one count. The V and J genes are TRBV27 and TRBJ2-6, with D maybe TRBD2 (7 bases). The CDR3 loop spans 17 amino acids. The ends were cut back, 7 bases at V and 2 bases at J, with 18 bases in the middle. Germline-derived CDR1 and CDR2 are MNHEY and SMNVEV (reference sequence). This CDR3 reads CASTSVGGAPGANVLTF. The CDR3 DNA reads TGTGCCAGCACCTCGGTAGGGGGGGCACCTGGGGCCAACGTCCTGACTTTC.

This clonotype has more than one count but fewer than ten. The chain couples TRBV7-7 to TRBJ2-7, with D perhaps TRBD1 or TRBD2 (5 bases each). Germline CDR1 and CDR2: SSHAT and FNYEAQ (reference sequence). The length of the CDR3 is 13 residues. Trimming took 8 bases from V and 2 from J, leaving 13 bases between them. CDR3 nucleotide sequence: TGTGCCAGCCAAGGGGACGACACCTACGAGCAGTACTTC. Translation gives CASQGDDTYEQYF.

For this clonotype: A read error may be the cause here, since a much bigger clone is one base away. V gene TRBV5-1 combines with J gene TRBJ2-3; the match to TRBD1 covers 9 bases. The CDR3 extends over 14 amino acids. The V gene's germline CDR1 is SGHRS and CDR2 YFSETQ. This chain's CDR3 is CVSSPGTGRDTQYF. CDR3 bases: TGCGTCAGCAGCCCGGGGACAGGGCGTGATACGCAGTATTTT.

This clonotype has a count of ten or more. The chain couples TRBV7-8 to TRBJ2-3; D unresolved. CDR3 size: 13 residues. V was clipped by 3 bases and J by 2 bases, with 6 bases between them. Germline CDR1 SGHVS, CDR2 FQNEAQ. CDR3 nucleotide sequence: TGTGCCAGCAGCTTTGGTCCCACAGATACGCAGTATTTT. This translates into CASSFGPTDTQYF.

This clonotype came up a few times. DNA for the CDR3: TGTGCCAGCAGCGCGCACGGGCAGCTCCAAGAGACCCAGTACTTC. This gives the protein CASSAHGQLQETQYF. V gene TRBV21-1 combines with J gene TRBJ2-5. TRBV21-1 is an annotated pseudogene. CDR3 length: 15 residues.

This rearrangement joins TRBV29-1 to TRBJ2-6; D tentatively fits TRBD1 or TRBD2 (6 bases each). CDR1 is SQVTM and CDR2 is ANQGSEA in the germline V gene. Trimming stripped 4 bases from V and 4 bases from J, with 11 bases between. CDR3 length: 14 residues. The CDR3 sequence is CSVVGGLGANVLTF. The CDR3 DNA sequence: TGCAGCGTTGTTGGGGGGCTGGGGGCCAACGTCCTGACTTTC.

This clonotype has only a few counts. A read error is likely, as this CDR3 ends without the conserved phenylalanine or tryptophan. The DNA is left out, because the CDR3 cannot be placed on it with certainty; the CDR3 is given as TCRdb lists it. The chain joins TRBV2 to TRBJ2-5; TRBD2, the table's D call, lacks a check against the DNA. Germline V gene lookup returns CDR1 SNHLY and CDR2 FYNNEI. Termini included, the CDR3 measures 12 amino acids. The CDR3 reads CASSEASGPALV.

This clonotype was seen many times. The V gene is TRBV5-1, the J gene TRBJ2-5, with D unclear. Trimming removed 5 bases from V and 1 base from J, with 3 bases in between. The CDR3 totals 11 residues. Germline V gives CDR1 SGHRS, CDR2 YFSETQ. This chain's CDR3 is CASRTQETQYF. Here the CDR3 DNA reads TGCGCCAGCAGAACCCAAGAGACCCAGTACTTC.

This chain uses TRBV12-3 or TRBV12-4 with TRBJ2-5; D uncertain. There are 14 residues in the CDR3. The germline V and J ends were trimmed by 4 bases and 1 base, with 10 bases remaining between them. CDR3 amino acids: CASSSLAAQETQYF. CDR3 sequence (DNA): TGTGCCAGCAGTTCATTGGCTGCCCAAGAGACCCAGTACTTC.

The rearrangement uses TRBV9 and TRBJ2-3; a weak D match, TRBD1 (5 bases). The germline gives CDR1 SGDLS, CDR2 YYNGEE. This CDR3 is 12 amino acids long. The germline V and J ends were trimmed by 3 bases and 7 bases, with 9 bases remaining between them. The chain's CDR3 is CASSGSGYTQYF. CDR3 sequence (DNA): TGTGCCAGCAGCGGCTCAGGGTATACGCAGTATTTT.

CDR3 in DNA: TGTGCCAGCAGCTCCCCATACGGAGGCACCTACGAGCAGTACTTC. This gives the protein CASSSPYGGTYEQYF. The rearrangement links TRBV7-6 to TRBJ2-7; TRBD2 might be the D (5 bases). The CDR3 sequence is 15 residues long. CDR1 is SGHVS, CDR2 FNYEAQ, per germline. The V and J ends lost 4 bases and 2 bases respectively, with 15 bases between them.

The J gene is TRBJ2-3, the V gene TRBV18, with TRBD2 identical over 13 bases. CDR3 length equals 15 residues. Germline assignment: CDR1 KGHSH and CDR2 LQKENI. The V segment lost 4 bases and the J segment 4 bases; nucleotides outside the gene matches: 2. CDR3 nucleotide sequence: TGTGCCAGCTCACGGACTAGCGGGAGCGCAGATACGCAGTATTTT. As protein: CASSRTSGSADTQYF.

At least ten counts were recorded for this clonotype. The V gene is TRBV10-3, the J gene TRBJ2-3; 9 positions match TRBD2. The CDR3 consists of 16 residues. The J segment lost 1 base and the V segment lost 3 bases, leaving 5 bases of the junction unmatched. The germline V gene encodes CDR1 ENHRY and CDR2 SYGVKD. The chain's CDR3 is CAISDSAGGGTDTQYF. The CDR3 DNA is TGTGCCATCAGTGATTCAGCGGGAGGTGGCACAGATACGCAGTATTTT.

This clonotype has only a few counts. The V call is TRBV3-1, the J call TRBJ2-1, with TRBD2 matching 9 bases. Trimming removed 0 bases from V and 5 bases from J; junction bases left unmatched: 11. The CDR3 is 18 amino acids. CDR1 and CDR2 from the germline V gene are LGHDT and YNNKEL (reference sequence). The CDR3 spells CASSQEGILAGVNNEQFF. DNA for the CDR3: TGTGCCAGCAGCCAAGAGGGGATTTTAGCGGGGGTAAACAATGAGCAGTTCTTC.

The gene calls are TRBV27 and TRBJ2-7, with a tentative D call TRBD2 (5 bases). Germline CDR1 reads MNHEY; CDR2 reads SMNVEV (reference sequence). CDR3 length: 14 amino acids. Trimming removed 3 bases from V and 4 bases from J, with 13 bases in between. In DNA, the CDR3 is TGTGCCAGCAGTTTGCAACAAAGAGGGTACGAGCAGTACTTC. Encoded protein: CASSLQQRGYEQYF.

This clonotype was found a few times. The chain recombines TRBV3-1 with TRBJ1-3; 7 bases fit TRBD1. The CDR3 covers 16 residues. CDR1 and CDR2 (germline): LGHDT, YNNKEL (reference sequence). The V segment lost 1 base and the J segment 2 bases; nucleotides outside the gene matches: 5. The CDR3 bases are TGTGCCAGCAGCCAAGTTGAGGGGGCGGCTGGAAACACCATATATTTT. Translating it yields CASSQVEGAAGNTIYF.

This clonotype occurred a few times. V is TRBV27 and J is TRBJ1-6, with 11 nucleotides matching TRBD1. Germline CDR1 is MNHEY and CDR2 is SMNVEV (reference sequence). This CDR3 has 21 residues. The V segment lost 2 bases and the J segment 0 bases; nucleotides outside the gene matches: 12. The CDR3 reads CASSLPSRDRGLRSYNSPLHF. CDR3 nucleotides: TGTGCCAGCAGTTTACCATCCCGGGACAGGGGGTTGCGCTCCTATAATTCACCCCTCCACTTT.

This clonotype was counted a few times. CDR3 DNA sequence: TGTGCCAGCAGCAACCCCGACAGGGGTAAAGGCGATCAGCCCCAGCATTTT. This encodes CASSNPDRGKGDQPQHF. The chain is built from TRBV21-1 and TRBJ1-5; the D call TRBD1 from the table was never checked on the DNA. TRBV21-1 is marked as a pseudogene. The CDR3 consists of 17 residues.

This clonotype was counted only a few times. The CDR3, as DNA: TGTGCCAGCAGTGAAGGTAGCAGGGCGAACACTGAAGCTTTCTTT. It encodes CASSEGSRANTEAFF. This chain uses TRBV25-1 with TRBJ1-1; D possibly corresponds to TRBD1 (5 bases). V lost 2 bases to trimming and J lost 1 base, with 11 bases between them. This CDR3 region has 15 residues. Germline CDR1 MGHDK, CDR2 SYGVNS.

This clonotype was seen a handful of times. The V gene is TRBV20-1, the J gene TRBJ2-7; TRBD1 matches 8 bases. CDR1 and CDR2 from the germline V gene are DFQATT and SNEGSKA (reference sequence). V lost 0 bases, J lost 4 bases, and 8 bases stayed unmatched. The CDR3 is made up of 15 amino acids. The CDR3 DNA follows: TGCAGTGCTAGAGATCCCGGACAGGGTCCATACGAGCAGTACTTC. Translating it yields CSARDPGQGPYEQYF.

CDR3 coding DNA: TGTGCCAGCAGACCCGAAACCGGACCTCTGGGGGCCAACGTCCTGACTTTC. Its protein is CASRPETGPLGANVLTF. This chain links TRBV28 with TRBJ2-6; unclear D gene. Germline-derived CDR1 and CDR2 are MDHEN and SYDVKM. This CDR3 is built from 17 residues. Between the trimmed V and J ends, which lost 6 bases and 4 bases, there was a span of 19 bases.

The V and J genes are TRBV6-1 and TRBJ2-7; TRBD2 might be the D (7 bases). CDR3 length: 16 residues. Per germline, CDR1 MNHNS and CDR2 SASEGT. The ends were cut back, 7 bases at V and 2 bases at J, with 21 bases in the middle. CDR3 DNA: TGTGCCAGCACCCTAAGGGGGGGTAGCGCGACCTACGAGCAGTACTTC. Its protein product is CASTLRGGSATYEQYF.